Sequencing of this TCR beta chain was carried out in a study of T cell changes during pregnancy in multiple sclerosis. Data came from immunoSEQ multiplex PCR; TCRdb stores just in-frame clones and leaves some out. Among 55,000 to 75,000 clones listed, 92% were seen once. CDR1 is MNHEY, CDR2 SMNVEV, per germline (reference sequence). The CDR3 runs to 15 residues. V lost 1 base to trimming and J lost 8 bases, with 17 bases between them. Sequenced material: peripheral blood, taken after pregnancy. The chain is built from TRBV27 and TRBJ1-2; maybe TRBD1 (5 bases). This TCR derives from a female donor with multiple sclerosis, enrolled in a pregnancy study. This chain's CDR3 is CASSLLGQGSGGYTF. CDR3 nucleotides: TGTGCCAGCAGTTTATTGGGCCAGGGCTCAGGCGGCTACACCTTC.